Each of the 28 T cell receptor beta chains below was sequenced from the same sample in a study of T cells in Graves' hyperthyroidism and ophthalmopathy. The CDR3 regions of TCR beta were amplified from RNA transcripts. The HTBI primer set served for first-round RT-PCR of the TCR CDR3. TCRdb reanalysed the multiplex PCR reads using MiXCR and keeps one entry per CDR3 protein. This sample carries hundreds of thousands of distinct CDR3 sequences, approximately 24% of them seen once, and the ten largest clones take over 9%. The sample taken for sequencing was blood. These receptors originate from a woman in her 30s with Graves' ophthalmopathy.

This clonotype appeared many times. The chain has TRBV6-1 and TRBJ2-5; 12 nucleotides agree with TRBD2. J gave up 4 bases and V 5 bases, and 5 bases lay outside the gene matches. The CDR3 extends over 15 amino acids. Germline-derived CDR1 and CDR2 are MNHNS and SASEGT. DNA for the CDR3: TGTGCCAGCAGTCCTCCTAGCGGGGGGGCAGAGACCCAGTACTTC. It yields the protein CASSPPSGGAETQYF.

The chain links TRBV2 to TRBJ1-5; D is uncertain. V shed 6 bases and J shed 0 bases, with 9 bases lying between them. The CDR3 contains 14 residues. Germline assignment: CDR1 SNHLY and CDR2 FYNNEI. DNA for the CDR3: TGTGCCAGCAGGGGCGAATATAGCAATCAGCCCCAGCATTTT. Translation gives CASRGEYSNQPQHF.

This clonotype occurred many times. V and J are TRBV6-5 and TRBJ1-1; D remains unclear. The CDR3 runs 16 residues. V dropped 0 bases and J dropped 2 bases, with 13 bases sitting between them. The germline V gene encodes CDR1 MNHEY and CDR2 SVGAGI. CDR3 DNA: TGTGCCAGCAGTTACTCGAATGTTAGACCTAACACTGAAGCTTTCTTT. It specifies CASSYSNVRPNTEAFF.

This clonotype appeared a few times. The rearrangement uses TRBV12-3 or TRBV12-4 and TRBJ2-7; 9 bases agree with TRBD1. This CDR3 comprises 15 residues. Trimming took 5 bases from V and 1 from J; bases not matched to a gene: 6. CDR3 region: CASSLDGTGSYEQYF. The CDR3 coding sequence is TGTGCCAGCAGTCTGGACGGGACAGGGTCCTACGAGCAGTACTTC.

The chain uses TRBV4-2 and TRBJ1-1, with a possible D match to TRBD1 (5 bases). This CDR3 has 15 amino acids. Germline CDR1 is LGHNA and CDR2 is YNFKEQ. V lost 3 bases and J lost 1, with 12 bases in between. The CDR3 DNA reads TGTGCCAGCAGCCAGGAAACCGGGGCGAACACTGAAGCTTTCTTT. Its translation: CASSQETGANTEAFF.

The table lists this clonotype with many counts. The chain is built from TRBV19 and TRBJ2-7; D possibly corresponds to TRBD2 (6 bases). Between the trimmed V and J ends, which lost 5 bases and 1 base, there was a span of 18 bases. CDR1 and CDR2 (germline): LNHDA, SQIVND (reference sequence). This CDR3 has 16 amino acids. This CDR3 reads CASSSRVGTLSYEQYF. CDR3 in DNA: TGTGCCAGTAGTTCTAGGGTGGGGACTTTATCCTACGAGCAGTACTTC.

Many counts were recorded for this clonotype. The CDR3 here is CASSSPQTGNYGYTF. In DNA, the CDR3 is TGTGCCAGCAGTTCCCCCCAGACAGGAAACTATGGCTACACCTTC. The chain combines TRBV6-2 or TRBV6-3 with TRBJ1-2, with a weak D call TRBD1 (6 bases). The germline V gene has CDR1 MNHEY and CDR2 SVGEGT. Trimming removed 4 bases from V and 2 bases from J, with 14 bases in between. The CDR3 runs 15 residues.

The chain recombines TRBV20-1 with TRBJ2-2; TRBD2 matches at 8 bases. The CDR3 contains 14 residues. V lost 5 bases, J lost 7 bases, and 9 bases stayed unmatched. Per the germline V gene, CDR1 is DFQATT and CDR2 is SNEGSKA (reference sequence). CDR3 coding DNA: TGCAGTGCTTGGTCGGGGGGGGCTTTCGGGGAGCTGTTTTTT. Encoded protein: CSAWSGGAFGELFF.

This clonotype came up many times. The chain employs TRBV20-1 and TRBJ2-5, with 7 positions matching TRBD2. The ends lost 2 bases at V and 1 base at J; junction bases unmatched: 4. This CDR3 spans 14 amino acids. CDR1 DFQATT and CDR2 SNEGSKA come from the germline V gene (reference sequence). CDR3: CSARTGEGQETQYF. The CDR3 DNA follows: TGCAGTGCTAGAACGGGGGAGGGCCAAGAGACCCAGTACTTC.

The chain joins TRBV6-5 to TRBJ1-2; weak D call: TRBD1 (5 bases). The germline CDR1 and CDR2 sequences are MNHEY and SVGAGI. The CDR3 sequence is 12 residues long. Trimming stripped 2 bases from V and 9 bases from J, with 10 bases between. For the CDR3, the DNA is TGTGCCAGCAGTTACGGCCCAGGGAGCTACACCTTC. It translates to CASSYGPGSYTF.

This clonotype came up many times. The chain carries TRBV11-2 and TRBJ2-7; the match to TRBD2 covers 11 bases. The germline CDR1 and CDR2 sequences are SGHAT and FQNNGV. V lost 5 bases to trimming and J lost 9 bases; unmatched junction nucleotides: 15. CDR3 length: 16 residues. Here the CDR3 reads CASSPRGPLAGAGQYF. In DNA, the CDR3 is TGTGCCAGCAGCCCGAGGGGGCCACTAGCGGGGGCCGGGCAGTACTTC.

In its sample, this clonotype was seen many times. V gene TRBV7-2 combines with J gene TRBJ1-2; D gene ambiguous. The ends were cut back, 1 base at V and 8 bases at J, with 14 bases in the middle. CDR3 length: 14 residues. Looked up from germline, CDR1 is SGHTA and CDR2 is FQGNSA. CDR3 bases: TGTGCCAGCAGCTTAGGCCCCCTCACTAGCGGCTACACCTTC. It specifies CASSLGPLTSGYTF.

The chain is built from TRBV19 and TRBJ1-3, with D tentatively TRBD1 (6 bases). Looked up from germline, CDR1 is LNHDA and CDR2 is SQIVND (reference sequence). The CDR3 covers 16 residues. Trimming removed 6 bases from V and 4 bases from J, with 19 bases in between. The CDR3 loop is CASSRDTGFSGNTIYF. The CDR3 DNA sequence: TGTGCCAGTAGCCGGGACACAGGGTTTTCCGGAAACACCATATATTTT. Full variable domain (missing parts from reference TRBV19 and TRBJ1-3): DGGITQSPKYLFRKEGQNVTLSCEQNLNHDAMYWYRQDPGQGLRLIYYSQIVNDFQKGDIAEGYSVSREKKESFPLTVTSAQKNPTAFYLCASSRDTGFSGNTIYFGEGSWLTVV.

The gene calls are TRBV10-1 and TRBJ2-5; 9 nucleotides align to TRBD2. This CDR3 has 16 residues. Germline V CDR1 and CDR2: WNHNN, SYGVQD (reference sequence). Unmatched junction bases numbered 6, after V lost 3 bases and J lost 1 base. The CDR3 here is CASSEGSGGTQETQYF. CDR3 nucleotides: TGCGCCAGCAGTGAAGGAAGCGGGGGGACCCAAGAGACCCAGTACTTC.

There are many counts of this clonotype. The chain employs TRBV27 and TRBJ1-1; D perhaps matches TRBD1 (5 bases). The CDR3 sequence is 15 residues long. Trimming pared 5 bases from V and 0 bases from J, leaving 13 bases between. The V gene's germline CDR1 is MNHEY and CDR2 SMNVEV (reference sequence). CDR3 loop: CASSPLTALNTEAFF. CDR3 in DNA: TGTGCCAGCAGTCCATTGACAGCATTGAACACTGAAGCTTTCTTT.

In its sample, this clonotype was seen many times. V gene TRBV27 combines with J gene TRBJ2-7; D call uncertain. The CDR3 totals 14 residues. CDR1 MNHEY and CDR2 SMNVEV come from the germline V gene (reference sequence). Deletions cut 2 bases from V and 0 bases from J, with 8 bases between. DNA of the CDR3: TGTGCCAGCAGTTTAGACCGCCGCTCCTACGAGCAGTACTTC. This encodes CASSLDRRSYEQYF.

This chain connects TRBV6-2 or TRBV6-3 to TRBJ1-1, with 8 positions matching TRBD1. The V and J ends lost 2 bases and 10 bases, in that order; junction bases with no gene match: 9. The length of the CDR3 is 14 residues. From germline, CDR1 is MNHEY and CDR2 SVGEGT. CDR3 sequence reads: CASSYGRQGLGAFF. DNA for the CDR3: TGTGCCAGCAGTTACGGAAGACAGGGGCTCGGAGCTTTCTTT.

This clonotype was observed many times. J is TRBJ1-2 and V is TRBV2, with TRBD1 identical over 8 bases. This CDR3 spans 15 amino acids. Looked up from germline, CDR1 is SNHLY and CDR2 is FYNNEI. The ends lost 3 bases at V and 6 bases at J; junction bases unmatched: 9. Here the CDR3 DNA reads TGTGCCAGCAGTGAGGTCAGGACAGGGTCCAATGGCTACACCTTC. Residues: CASSEVRTGSNGYTF. Full variable domain (missing parts from reference TRBV2 and TRBJ1-2): EPEVTQTPSHQVTQMGQEVILRCVPISNHLYFYWYRQILGQKVEFLVSFYNNEISEKSEIFDDQFSVERPDGSNFTLKIRSTKLEDSAMYFCASSEVRTGSNGYTFGSGTRLTVV.

The rearrangement links TRBV19 to TRBJ2-6; D not certain. Germline CDR1 LNHDA, CDR2 SQIVND (reference sequence). This CDR3 region has 16 residues. V lost 7 bases to trimming and J lost 0 bases, with 13 bases between them. This chain's CDR3 is CASTHLISSGANVLTF. CDR3 in DNA: TGTGCCAGTACCCACCTGATAAGCTCTGGGGCCAACGTCCTGACTTTC.

V is TRBV6-2 or TRBV6-3 and J is TRBJ1-2; 9 bases align to TRBD1. With V trimmed by 0 bases and J by 1 base, 9 bases remained unmatched. The CDR3 totals 18 residues. Per the germline V gene, CDR1 is MNHEY and CDR2 is SVGEGT. CDR3 nucleotides: TGTGCCAGCAGTTACTCCGGGACAGGGATGCCAATTAACTATGGCTACACCTTC. Its protein product is CASSYSGTGMPINYGYTF.

At least ten counts were recorded for this clonotype. This chain joins TRBV12-3 or TRBV12-4 and TRBJ1-1; 10 bases are a match to TRBD1. The CDR3 has 13 residues. V lost 4 bases, J lost 9 bases, and 5 bases stayed unmatched. The CDR3 bases are TGTGCCAGCAGTTCAGGGACAGGGGCTCAAGCTTTCTTT. Protein: CASSSGTGAQAFF.

This clonotype was observed a single time. The chain carries TRBV6-5 and TRBJ2-5; D not resolved. Germline CDR1 and CDR2: MNHEY and SVGAGI. Between the trimmed V and J ends, which lost 0 bases and 2 bases, there was a span of 7 bases. The CDR3 contains 14 residues. DNA for the CDR3: TGTGCCAGCAGTTACTCGCCTCGACAAGAGACCCAGTACTTC. This translates into CASSYSPRQETQYF.

This sequence joins TRBV7-2 and TRBJ2-7; D ambiguous. Germline CDR1 reads SGHTA; CDR2 reads FQGNSA. Trimming pared 2 bases from V and 6 bases from J, leaving 11 bases between. The CDR3 is 13 amino acids. The DNA of the CDR3 is TGTGCCAGCAGCTTAATTAGCCGGAGCGAGCAGTACTTC. It translates to CASSLISRSEQYF.

This clonotype has just a few counts. This rearrangement joins TRBV11-2 to TRBJ2-7; TRBD2 agrees at 11 bases. CDR3 size: 14 residues. Germline CDR1 reads SGHAT; CDR2 reads FQNNGV. The ends lost 2 bases at V and 4 bases at J; junction bases unmatched: 1. In DNA, the CDR3 is TGTGCCAGCAGCTTACCTAGCGGGAGGTACGAGCAGTACTTC. As protein: CASSLPSGRYEQYF.

This clonotype was detected many times. The chain has TRBV29-1 and TRBJ2-5, with D hard to call. The CDR3 is made up of 10 amino acids. Trimming shortened V by 5 bases and J by 5 bases, and 6 bases separated the two germline ends. The germline V gene encodes CDR1 SQVTM and CDR2 ANQGSEA. The CDR3 spells CSVFLETQYF. The CDR3 region has the DNA TGCAGCGTTTTTTTGGAGACCCAGTACTTC.

This sequence joins TRBV24-1 and TRBJ1-2, with D uncertain. The CDR3 runs to 13 residues. Germline lookup yields CDR1 KGHDR and CDR2 SFDVKD. The V end was cut by 10 bases, the J end by 8 bases, with 19 bases between. CDR3 DNA sequence: TGTGCCACGCCCGAACCGCCCCCTAGCGGCTACACCTTC. Translated: CATPEPPPSGYTF.

This clonotype was detected ten times or more. The chain is built from TRBV12-3 or TRBV12-4 and TRBJ1-2; TRBD1 aligns across 9 bases. CDR3 size: 17 residues. V trimming: 6 bases; J trimming: 1 base; junction bases outside the gene matches: 12. CDR3 DNA: TGTGCCAGCAGCCCGACCGGGACAGGGAAATTTAACTATGGCTACACCTTC. Its protein is CASSPTGTGKFNYGYTF.

The chain is built from TRBV7-6 and TRBJ2-5; TRBD1 or TRBD2 may be the D gene (5 bases each). This CDR3 region has 14 residues. The V and J ends lost 2 bases and 5 bases respectively, with 12 bases between them. Per germline, CDR1 SGHVS and CDR2 FNYEAQ. The CDR3 nucleotides read TGTGCCAGCAGCTTAAGGGGAACTAGGGAGACCCAGTACTTC. Translation: CASSLRGTRETQYF.